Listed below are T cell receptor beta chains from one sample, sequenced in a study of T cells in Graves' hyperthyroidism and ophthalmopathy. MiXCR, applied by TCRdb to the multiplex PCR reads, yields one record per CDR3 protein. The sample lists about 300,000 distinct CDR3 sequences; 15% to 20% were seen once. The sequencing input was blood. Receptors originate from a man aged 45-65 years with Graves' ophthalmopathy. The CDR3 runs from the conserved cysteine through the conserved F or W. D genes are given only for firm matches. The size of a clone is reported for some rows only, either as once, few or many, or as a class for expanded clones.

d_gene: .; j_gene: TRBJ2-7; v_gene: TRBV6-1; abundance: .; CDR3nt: TGTGCCAGCAGTATAGGGGCGGGAACTAGAGCCTACGAGCAGTACTTC; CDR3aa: CASSIGAGTRAYEQYF
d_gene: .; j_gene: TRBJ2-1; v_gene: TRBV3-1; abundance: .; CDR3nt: TGTGCCAGCAGCCCAGGTTGGAGGACCCCTACCTACAATGAGCAGTTCTTC; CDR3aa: CASSPGWRTPTYNEQFF
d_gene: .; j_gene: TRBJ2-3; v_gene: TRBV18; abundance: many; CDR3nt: TGTGCCAGCTCTGCTAGGGGAGGAGATACGCAGTATTTT; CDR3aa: CASSARGGDTQYF
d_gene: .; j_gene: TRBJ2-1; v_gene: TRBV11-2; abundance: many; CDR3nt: TGTGCCAGCAGCGAAAACCTTGGAGGGCAGTTCTTC; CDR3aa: CASSENLGGQFF
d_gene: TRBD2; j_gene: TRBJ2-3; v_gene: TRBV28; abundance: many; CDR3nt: TGTGCCAGCAGTTTGCCGGTGGGAGGGGTTAGCACAGATACGCAGTATTTT; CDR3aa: CASSLPVGGVSTDTQYF
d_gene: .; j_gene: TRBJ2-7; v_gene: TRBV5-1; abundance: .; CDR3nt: TGCGCCAGCAGCTTGGCCTTATCTAGCTCGGTTGGAGAGCAGTACTTC; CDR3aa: CASSLALSSSVGEQYF
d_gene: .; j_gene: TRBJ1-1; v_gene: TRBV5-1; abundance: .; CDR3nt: TGCGCCAGCAGCTTGGTCTCGGCGGACACTGAAGCTTTCTTT; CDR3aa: CASSLVSADTEAFF
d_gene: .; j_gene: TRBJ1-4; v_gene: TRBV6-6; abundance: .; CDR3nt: TGTGCCAGCAGTTACTTGGCAGGGCACTCTAGCGAAAAACTGTTTTTT; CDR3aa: CASSYLAGHSSEKLFF
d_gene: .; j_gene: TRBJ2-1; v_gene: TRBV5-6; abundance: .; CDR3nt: TGTGCCAGCAGCTTCCGCGGGACCAGCTACAATGAGCAGTTCTTC; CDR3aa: CASSFRGTSYNEQFF
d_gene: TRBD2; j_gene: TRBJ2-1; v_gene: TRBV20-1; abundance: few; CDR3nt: TGCAGTGTTAGCGGGAGAGGAGGTGAGCAGTTCTTC; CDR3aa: CSVSGRGGEQFF
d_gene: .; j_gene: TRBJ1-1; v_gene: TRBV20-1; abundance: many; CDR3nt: TGCAGTGCTAGACTCCCAGGAGGGGAAGCTTTCTTT; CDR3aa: CSARLPGGEAFF
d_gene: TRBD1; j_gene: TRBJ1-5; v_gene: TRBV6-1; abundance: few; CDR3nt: TGTGCCAGCAGCCGGACAGGGGTTCAGCCCCAGCATTTT; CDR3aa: CASSRTGVQPQHF
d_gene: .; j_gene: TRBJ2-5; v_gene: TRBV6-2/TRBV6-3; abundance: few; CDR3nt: TGTGCCAGCAGTCACCGCGGGGTCGAGGCCCAGTACTTC; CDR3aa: CASSHRGVEAQYF
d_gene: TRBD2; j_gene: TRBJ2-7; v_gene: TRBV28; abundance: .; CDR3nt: TGTGCCAGCAGTTACACCAGCGGGAGTCTTGAGAAGCAGTACTTC; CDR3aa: CASSYTSGSLEKQYF
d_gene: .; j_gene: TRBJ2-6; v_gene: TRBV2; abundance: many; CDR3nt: TGTGCCAGCTCATTTCTCGGGACACGGTCCTCTGGGGCCAACGTCCTGACTTTC; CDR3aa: CASSFLGTRSSGANVLTF
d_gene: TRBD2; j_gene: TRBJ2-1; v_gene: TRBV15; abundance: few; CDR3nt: TGTGCCACCAGCAGAGACCGGGGGGGCACTGAGCAGTTCTTC; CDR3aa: CATSRDRGGTEQFF
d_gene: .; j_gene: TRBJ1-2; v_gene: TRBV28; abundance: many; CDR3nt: TGTGCCAGCAGTTTCAGCACCCCTAACTATGGCTACACCTTC; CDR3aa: CASSFSTPNYGYTF
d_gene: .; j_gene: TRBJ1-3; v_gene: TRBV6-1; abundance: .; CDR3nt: TGTGCCAGCTGGAACGGAAACACCATATATTTT; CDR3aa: CASWNGNTIYF
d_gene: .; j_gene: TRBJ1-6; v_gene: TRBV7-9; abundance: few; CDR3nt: TGTGCCAGCAGCCCCCGCGGGGTTGGCGGGAATTCACCCCTCCACTTT; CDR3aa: CASSPRGVGGNSPLHF
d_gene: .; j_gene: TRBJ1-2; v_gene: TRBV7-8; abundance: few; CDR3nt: TGTGCCAGCGGCGGGGTACAGGGAAGTGGCTACACCTTC; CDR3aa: CASGGVQGSGYTF
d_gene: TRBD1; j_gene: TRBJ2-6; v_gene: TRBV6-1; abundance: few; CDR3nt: TGTGCCAGCAGTACAGGGGGTTCTGGGGCCAACGTCCTGACTTTC; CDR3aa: CASSTGGSGANVLTF
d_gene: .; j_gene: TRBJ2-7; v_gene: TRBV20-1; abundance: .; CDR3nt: TGCAGTGCTATTACTACCGACTACGAGCAGTACTTC; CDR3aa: CSAITTDYEQYF
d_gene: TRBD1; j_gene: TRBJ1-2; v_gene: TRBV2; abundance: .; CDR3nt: TGTGCCAGCAGACCTGACAGGGCTTCCCTGGGCTACACCTTC; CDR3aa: CASRPDRASLGYTF